This entry describes one TCR beta chain. Its antigen is undetermined. The sample is drawn from a study of radiation and T cells in renal cell carcinoma. For the study at large: Nephrectomy followed 15 Gy stereotactic body radiation by 4 weeks.

Study outcomes and limitations: From baseline, blood top tumor clonotypes peaked at 2 weeks post-radiation. Pretreatment tumor biopsies were lacking, so baseline clonotypes are unknown.

Only in-frame clones appear in the TCRdb table, and some are missing; sequencing was by immunoSEQ multiplex PCR. Seen here are approximately 61,000 clones, roughly 72% observed once, and the top ten hold roughly 7.4%. Documented time point: blood 2 weeks post-SBRT. Described treatment: 15 Gy SBRT to primary tumor, nephrectomy 4 weeks later. The V gene lost 6 bases and the J gene lost 4 bases, with 12 bases spanning the gap. This CDR3 is built from 14 residues. The germline V gene has CDR1 WSHSY and CDR2 SAAADI. This TCR was sampled from a man aged 55 to 69 with renal cell carcinoma. The chain uses TRBV10-2 and TRBJ2-2; D remains ambiguous. The sample in question was blood, obtained from a patient whose treatment included radiotherapy and nephrectomy. CDR3 nucleotide sequence: TGCGCCAGCAGGTCGGACGGAGCCACCGGGGAGCTGTTTTTT. Its translation: CASRSDGATGELFF.